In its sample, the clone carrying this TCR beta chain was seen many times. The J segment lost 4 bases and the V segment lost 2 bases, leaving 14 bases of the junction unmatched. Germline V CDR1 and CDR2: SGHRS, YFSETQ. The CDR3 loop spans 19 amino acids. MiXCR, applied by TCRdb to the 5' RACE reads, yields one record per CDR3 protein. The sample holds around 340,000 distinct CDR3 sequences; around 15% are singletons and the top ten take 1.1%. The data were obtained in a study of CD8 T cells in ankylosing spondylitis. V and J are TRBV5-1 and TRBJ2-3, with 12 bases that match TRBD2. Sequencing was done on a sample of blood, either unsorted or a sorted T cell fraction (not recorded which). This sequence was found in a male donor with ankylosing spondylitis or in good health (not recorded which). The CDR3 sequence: CASSLKRLAGEGQADTQYF. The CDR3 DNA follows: TGCGCCAGCAGCTTAAAGAGACTAGCGGGAGAAGGTCAGGCAGATACGCAGTATTTT. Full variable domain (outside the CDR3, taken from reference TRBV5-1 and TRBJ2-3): KAGVTQTPRYLIKTRGQQVTLSCSPISGHRSVSWYQQTPGQGLQFLFEYFSETQRNKGNFPGRFSGRQFSNSRSEMNVSTLELGDSALYLCASSLKRLAGEGQADTQYFGPGTRLTVL.